A single T cell receptor beta chain is shown here with its context. Its target is unknown. In the naive CD8 group, cells lacked CD45RO and were positively selected for CCR7, so terminally differentiated effector memory CD45RA+ cells were left out. Germline V gene sequence: CDR1 MNHEY, CDR2 SMNVEV (reference sequence). Trimming took 1 base from V and 8 from J, leaving 14 bases between them. CDR3 length equals 15 residues. For sorted subsets, about 190 ng DNA per replicate equaled 30,000 or so T cell genomes. Libraries were prepared by immunoSEQ multiplex PCR; TCRdb keeps only in-frame clonotypes and omits some of them. The sample carries around 1.9 million clones, approximately 92% recorded once. This entry is derived from a study of shared clonotypes between healthy human individuals. Study-level results: Investigators collected only blood, and repertoires in tissues likely differ.

The sample was naive CD8+ T cells from PBMCs. This TCR derives from a young man in good health. Some clones in this sample may be carry-over from other donors' samples. The chain is built from TRBV27 and TRBJ1-4; D is possibly TRBD1 (5 bases). In DNA, the CDR3 is TGTGCCAGCAGTTTATTTCCGGGGGTTAGCGAAAAACTGTTTTTT. It yields the protein CASSLFPGVSEKLFF.